One sample yielded the 32 T cell receptor beta chains listed below, sequenced in a study of T-cell memory formation after mild COVID-19. In TCRdb, the 5' RACE reads were re-called with MiXCR into one record per CDR3 protein. Among 400,000 to 550,000 distinct CDR3 sequences listed, 20% to 25% were seen once. The specimen was PBMCs or a T cell subset sorted from them (not recorded which). The receptors were gathered from an adult woman who had mild COVID-19 (a few samples of this study predate the infection). Cell type and time point are not known.

The chain is built from TRBV27 and TRBJ2-1; D unclear. The CDR3 is made up of 14 amino acids. Germline CDR1 reads MNHEY; CDR2 reads SMNVEV (reference sequence). Between the trimmed V and J ends, which lost 3 bases and 4 bases, there was a span of 10 bases. The CDR3 reads CASSFRVGYNEQFF. As DNA, the CDR3 is TGTGCCAGCAGTTTCAGAGTAGGATACAATGAGCAGTTCTTC.

V and J are TRBV7-8 and TRBJ2-7; D possibly uses TRBD1 or TRBD2 (5 bases each). V was shortened by 5 bases and J by 3 bases, with 17 bases between the two germline ends. Germline CDR1 and CDR2: SGHVS and FQNEAQ. This CDR3 comprises 15 residues. The CDR3 protein is CASSLTTGANYEQYF. As DNA, the CDR3 is TGTGCCAGCAGCCTAACTACCGGGGCCAACTACGAGCAGTACTTC. Full variable domain (outside the CDR3, taken from reference TRBV7-8 and TRBJ2-7): GAGVSQSPRYKVAKRGQDVALRCDPISGHVSLFWYQQALGQGPEFLTYFQNEAQLDKSGLPSDRFFAERPEGSVSTLKIQRTQQEDSAVYLCASSLTTGANYEQYFGPGTRLTVT.

This chain links TRBV7-2 with TRBJ2-2, with D uncertain. The germline V gene encodes CDR1 SGHTA and CDR2 FQGNSA. The CDR3 contains 13 residues. V was shortened by 5 bases and J by 5 bases, with 9 bases between the two germline ends. CDR3 DNA sequence: TGTGCCAGCAGCCCCGGTCTTACCGGGGAGCTGTTTTTT. Its protein product is CASSPGLTGELFF.

The chain is built from TRBV30 and TRBJ2-2; 13 bases are shared with TRBD2. This CDR3 has 17 amino acids. After removal of 1 base from V and 1 base from J, the junction contained 3 bases not matched to a gene. Germline values: CDR1 GTSNPN, CDR2 SVGIG (reference sequence). CDR3 coding DNA: TGTGCCTGGAGTGGACTAGCGGGAGGTCGGAACACCGGGGAGCTGTTTTTT. Its translation is CAWSGLAGGRNTGELFF.

The chain couples TRBV5-5 to TRBJ2-2, with TRBD2 matching over 11 bases. This CDR3 is built from 16 residues. Germline V lookup: CDR1 SGHKS, CDR2 YYEKEE (reference sequence). V was pared by 1 base and J by 5 bases, with 4 bases of the junction left unmatched. The CDR3 protein is CASSLRLAGLTGELFF. The CDR3 DNA sequence: TGTGCCAGCAGCTTGCGACTAGCGGGACTTACCGGGGAGCTGTTTTTT.

In its sample, this clonotype was seen many times. The V gene is TRBV7-9, the J gene TRBJ2-1; 10 nucleotides line up with TRBD2. The CDR3 spans 15 residues. J lost 6 bases, V lost 5 bases, and 7 bases had no gene match. The V gene's germline CDR1 is SEHNR and CDR2 FQNEAQ (reference sequence). CDR3 region: CASSRLAGVGNEQFF. Written as DNA, the CDR3 is TGTGCCAGCAGCCGTCTAGCGGGAGTAGGCAATGAGCAGTTCTTC.

V is TRBV3-1 and J is TRBJ2-1; TRBD2 aligns across 7 bases. CDR1 is LGHDT and CDR2 is YNNKEL in the germline V gene (reference sequence). V dropped 5 bases and J dropped 7; count of bases not matched to a gene: 8. The CDR3 covers 14 residues. CDR3 protein: CASSRERGLNEQFF. CDR3 DNA sequence: TGTGCCAGCAGCAGAGAGCGGGGTTTAAATGAGCAGTTCTTC.

This clonotype has ten or more counts. This chain joins TRBV11-2 and TRBJ2-1; no firm D call. V shed 1 base and J shed 4 bases, with 8 bases lying between them. Germline V CDR1 and CDR2: SGHAT, FQNNGV. CDR3 length equals 14 residues. The CDR3 coding sequence is TGTGCCAGCAGCTTAGGGGCTGGTTACAATGAGCAGTTCTTC. Translating it yields CASSLGAGYNEQFF.

The chain has TRBV7-9 and TRBJ2-7, with 9 bases aligning to TRBD2. The CDR3 totals 15 residues. J was trimmed by 1 base and V by 5 bases; bases with no gene match: 6. CDR1 and CDR2 (germline): SEHNR, FQNEAQ (reference sequence). The CDR3 DNA reads as TGTGCCAGCAGCCATCCCCTAGCGGGGTCCTACGAGCAGTACTTC. This sequence encodes CASSHPLAGSYEQYF.

This clonotype was seen more than once but under ten times. The chain couples TRBV25-1 to TRBJ2-5; TRBD2 matches at 7 bases. J gave up 4 bases and V 1 base, and 6 bases lay outside the gene matches. The germline gives CDR1 MGHDK, CDR2 SYGVNS. CDR3 size: 15 residues. The CDR3 reads CASSEFGGGGETQYF. CDR3 nucleotide sequence: TGTGCCAGCAGTGAATTCGGCGGGGGAGGAGAGACCCAGTACTTC.

The chain recombines TRBV6-6 with TRBJ2-7; D call uncertain. The V and J ends lost 10 bases and 6 bases respectively, with 13 bases between them. CDR3 length equals 11 residues. Germline V gene sequence: CDR1 MNHNY, CDR2 SVGAGI (reference sequence). The CDR3 DNA follows: TGTGCCACTTCGGGTCTTGCCGAGCAGTACTTC. Translated, it gives CATSGLAEQYF.

This clonotype turned up a few times. The chain links TRBV28 to TRBJ2-2; D remains unclear. The CDR3 is 16 amino acids. V lost 2 bases and J 5 bases, leaving 15 bases between the germline ends. The germline V gene has CDR1 MDHEN and CDR2 SYDVKM. The CDR3 loop reads CASSLPPAGKTGELFF. DNA for the CDR3: TGTGCCAGCAGTTTACCCCCGGCAGGAAAAACCGGGGAGCTGTTTTTT.

CDR3 DNA: TGTGCCAGCAGTCCGGGGTTCAACATTCCCAACACTGAAGCTTTCTTT. Protein product: CASSPGFNIPNTEAFF. The genes are TRBV5-8 and TRBJ1-1, with D unclear. Trimming cost V 5 bases and J 2 bases, with 19 bases left between them. The CDR3 extends over 16 amino acids. The germline V gene has CDR1 SGHTS and CDR2 YDEGEE. The complete variable domain, with remaining parts taken from reference TRBV5-8 and TRBJ1-1, reads EAGVTQSPTHLIKTRGQQATLRCSPISGHTSVYWYQQALGLGLQFLLWYDEGEERNRGNFPPRFSGRQFPNYSSELNVNALELEDSALYLCASSPGFNIPNTEAFFGQGTRLTVV.

This rearrangement joins TRBV14 to TRBJ1-4; no clear D gene. The CDR3 contains 15 residues. V was clipped by 0 bases and J by 2 bases, with 7 bases between them. The V gene's germline CDR1 is SGHDN and CDR2 FVKESK. In DNA form, the CDR3 reads TGTGCCAGCAGCCAAGAGGGTCCCACTAATGAAAAACTGTTTTTT. This translates into CASSQEGPTNEKLFF.

The chain is built from TRBV9 and TRBJ2-7; D gene uncertain. This CDR3 is 9 amino acids long. The ends were cut back, 7 bases at V and 5 bases at J, with 4 bases in the middle. Germline-derived CDR1 and CDR2 are SGDLS and YYNGEE. CDR3 sequence: CASSHEQYF. The CDR3 bases are TGTGCCAGCTCACACGAGCAGTACTTC.

The chain joins TRBV7-2 to TRBJ1-1; TRBD1 might be the D (5 bases). From germline, CDR1 is SGHTA and CDR2 FQGNSA. This CDR3 spans 15 amino acids. The ends were cut back, 4 bases at V and 10 bases at J, with 22 bases in the middle. CDR3 amino acids: CASSSPGPYKKGAFF. The DNA of the CDR3 is TGTGCCAGCAGCTCACCGGGACCGTATAAAAAGGGAGCTTTCTTT.

V gene TRBV29-1 combines with J gene TRBJ2-5; D gene uncertain. Germline values: CDR1 SQVTM, CDR2 ANQGSEA. This CDR3 is 12 amino acids long. With 7 bases removed from V and 7 bases from J, the gap between germline ends came to 16 bases. The CDR3 loop reads CSATLESWTQYF. In DNA, the CDR3 is TGCAGCGCAACCCTAGAATCGTGGACCCAGTACTTC.

The chain joins TRBV15 to TRBJ2-3; 9 bases are shared with TRBD2. The trim removed 5 bases at V and 4 bases at J, leaving 16 bases unmatched. The CDR3 consists of 18 residues. Germline values: CDR1 LNHNV, CDR2 YYDKDF (reference sequence). CDR3 DNA: TGTGCCACCAGCCCCGGGGGGCTGGCGGGAGGGTTGGCAGATACGCAGTATTTT. It yields the protein CATSPGGLAGGLADTQYF.

The chain couples TRBV29-1 to TRBJ2-3, with D uncertain. Germline V gives CDR1 SQVTM, CDR2 ANQGSEA. The CDR3 is 14 amino acids. V dropped 0 bases and J dropped 6 bases, with 13 bases sitting between them. This chain's CDR3 is CSVEDYSETDTQYF. The CDR3 DNA is TGCAGCGTTGAAGACTACTCAGAGACGGATACGCAGTATTTT.

This clonotype has more than one count but fewer than ten. The chain links TRBV7-9 to TRBJ2-2, with no clear D. This CDR3 has 14 residues. Trimming shortened V by 5 bases and J by 4 bases, and 11 bases separated the two germline ends. CDR1 is SEHNR, CDR2 FQNEAQ, per germline (reference sequence). CDR3 sequence reads: CASSPRTSTGELFF. The CDR3 bases are TGTGCCAGCAGCCCTAGGACCTCCACCGGGGAGCTGTTTTTT. The variable domain in full, completed from reference TRBV7-9 and TRBJ2-2, reads DTGVSQNPRHKITKRGQNVTFRCDPISEHNRLYWYRQTLGQGPEFLTYFQNEAQLEKSRLLSDRFSAERPKGSFSTLEIQRTEQGDSAMYLCASSPRTSTGELFFGEGSRLTVL.

The V and J genes are TRBV5-5 and TRBJ2-7, with D possibly TRBD2 on 6 matching bases. Germline CDR1 and CDR2: SGHKS and YYEKEE (reference sequence). Trimming removed 4 bases at V and 3 bases at J, with 17 bases between. This CDR3 comprises 15 residues. Here the CDR3 DNA reads TGTGCCAGCAGCCGGCGGGGCAACGGGCTCTACGAGCAGTACTTC. Protein: CASSRRGNGLYEQYF.

Only a few counts were recorded for this clonotype. This chain joins TRBV4-2 and TRBJ2-3, with D possibly being TRBD2 (6 bases). The germline V and J ends were trimmed by 4 bases and 3 bases, with 20 bases remaining between them. CDR1 and CDR2 from the germline V gene are LGHNA and YNFKEQ. The CDR3 is 17 amino acids. The CDR3 coding sequence is TGTGCCAGCAGCCGACGGCAGGATAGCGGAGTAACAGATACGCAGTATTTT. The encoded protein is CASSRRQDSGVTDTQYF.

This chain connects TRBV9 to TRBJ2-3; 8 bases map to TRBD2. This CDR3 comprises 17 residues. Per the germline V gene, CDR1 is SGDLS and CDR2 is YYNGEE. V lost 4 bases to trimming and J lost 6 bases; unmatched junction nucleotides: 16. CDR3 bases: TGTGCCAGCAGCACGGGAGGGGCCCATTTCCCGGCGGATACGCAGTATTTT. As protein: CASSTGGAHFPADTQYF.

This clonotype was detected only once. This sequence joins TRBV9 and TRBJ1-2; 8 nucleotides match TRBD1. Germline CDR1 SGDLS, CDR2 YYNGEE. CDR3 length equals 17 residues. J lost 2 bases, V lost 1 base, and 10 bases had no gene match. The CDR3 coding sequence is TGTGCCAGCAGCGTAACCCCCATCCAGGGGGCGAACTATGGCTACACCTTC. The encoded protein is CASSVTPIQGANYGYTF.

The rearrangement links TRBV5-1 to TRBJ1-1, with 8 nucleotides matching TRBD1. V lost 6 bases, J lost 0 bases, and 7 bases stayed unmatched. The CDR3 extends over 15 amino acids. The germline CDR1 and CDR2 sequences are SGHRS and YFSETQ. Here the CDR3 reads CASKRRQGLNTEAFF. As DNA, the CDR3 is TGCGCCAGCAAACGTCGACAGGGGTTGAACACTGAAGCTTTCTTT.

The DNA for the CDR3 is TGTGCCAGCAGCTTAGGGGGACAGGGCCACCAAGAGACCCAGTACTTC. It translates to CASSLGGQGHQETQYF. The chain recombines TRBV7-2 with TRBJ2-5, with TRBD1 matching 9 bases. CDR1 SGHTA and CDR2 FQGNSA come from the germline V gene. The V segment lost 1 base and the J segment 0 bases; nucleotides outside the gene matches: 3. The CDR3 consists of 16 residues.

This clonotype was counted between two and nine times. The chain has TRBV12-3 or TRBV12-4 and TRBJ2-7; TRBD1 agrees at 10 bases. J was trimmed by 2 bases and V by 3 bases; bases with no gene match: 4. The length of the CDR3 is 15 residues. CDR3 sequence (DNA): TGTGCCAGCAGTTTGGCCGGACAGGGGGCCTACGAGCAGTACTTC. Protein: CASSLAGQGAYEQYF.

The table lists this clonotype with many counts. This chain links TRBV12-3 or TRBV12-4 with TRBJ1-1; D ambiguous. This CDR3 has 8 residues. Trimming removed 6 bases at V and 8 bases at J, with 1 base between. DNA for the CDR3: TGTGCCAGCAGCGAAGCTTTCTTT. Translation: CASSEAFF.

This chain connects TRBV7-6 to TRBJ1-6; the match to TRBD1 covers 7 bases. CDR3 size: 14 residues. Trimming took 1 base from V and 7 from J; bases not matched to a gene: 1. Germline values: CDR1 SGHVS, CDR2 FNYEAQ. CDR3 residues: CASSLEGANSPLHF. The CDR3 DNA follows: TGTGCCAGCAGCTTAGAGGGGGCGAATTCACCCCTCCACTTT.

The CDR3 sequence is CASSLRDTRDEQYF. The CDR3, as DNA: TGTGCCAGCAGTTTAAGGGACACAAGGGACGAGCAGTACTTC. This chain uses TRBV27 with TRBJ2-7, with D perhaps TRBD1 (6 bases). V lost 2 bases and J 5 bases, leaving 13 bases between the germline ends. The length of the CDR3 is 14 residues. Germline V gene sequence: CDR1 MNHEY, CDR2 SMNVEV (reference sequence).

This clonotype was counted only a few times. The chain uses TRBV2 and TRBJ2-2; 8 bases agree with TRBD1. The germline gives CDR1 SNHLY, CDR2 FYNNEI. This CDR3 contains 14 residues. Trimming removed 6 bases from V and 4 bases from J; junction bases left unmatched: 4. In DNA, the CDR3 is TGTGCCAGCAGCGCCGACAGGGGCACCGGGGAGCTGTTTTTT. This codes for CASSADRGTGELFF.

This clonotype has just a few counts. V is TRBV15 and J is TRBJ2-1; TRBD2 aligns across 11 bases. This CDR3 is 14 amino acids long. CDR1 is LNHNV, CDR2 YYDKDF, per germline (reference sequence). V lost 4 bases, J lost 6 bases, and 2 bases stayed unmatched. CDR3 sequence (DNA): TGTGCCACCAGCACTAGCGGGGGGAGCAATGAGCAGTTCTTC. Encoded protein: CATSTSGGSNEQFF.